This T cell receptor beta chain originates from a study of T-cell reconstitution after alpha-beta-depleted transplantation in children (dated by TCRdb to 2016 to 2018). Describing the broader study: T-cell immune reconstitution after TCRalphabeta/CD19-depleted allogeneic hematopoietic cell transplantation in children was quantitatively tracked in the study by means of TCR repertoire profiling. General findings and caveats noted by the study authors: The high TCRbeta diversity at day 60 in some patients was ascribed to recipient T cells and intrathymic progenitors that had survived conditioning. About two months after transplant, the apparently early recovery of alphabetaT-cell counts reportedly depended on just several hundred clones that had expanded rapidly and came from non-depleted graft cells. Hyperexpanded clone frequencies declined over subsequent months; after one year, T-cell counts and TCRbeta diversity were mostly attributed to newly produced T cells.

The germline V gene gives CDR1 as SGHVS and CDR2 as FNYEAQ. Unmatched junction bases come to 11, with V trimmed by 1 base and J by 2 bases. Measured from the cysteine to the phenylalanine, the CDR3 is 18 residues long. Here the CDR3 DNA is all that survives: 54 bases in frame from base 1. In light of the paper, this sample's treatment or condition label describes: allogeneic hematopoietic cell transplantation with graft depleted of TCRalphabeta T cells and CD19 B cells. Transplant recipients were children who received TCRalphabeta/CD19-depleted allogeneic hematopoietic cell grafts. Libraries were constructed by PCR. For sequencing, an Illumina HiSeq 2500 was employed. TCR library preparation used molecular barcoding, with unique molecular identifiers applied to normalize quantification of the TCRbeta repertoire. The public sequencing data were trimmed at Q25 with fastp and processed into clonotypes with MiXCR by TCRdb, which kept only in-frame beta chains. Records with the same CDR3 protein are collapsed into one entry carrying the most frequent genes and DNA. In this sample the table shows 500,000 to 750,000 distinct CDR3 sequences, approximately 13% of which occur a single time. The ten most abundant clones make up roughly 2.3% of the sample.

This clonotype was counted a few times. No antigen is known for it. No base-level quality is on record; no much larger clone is a single base apart. The specimen comprised PBMCs, mostly from graft donor cells, sampled 360 days after TCRalphabeta/CD19-depleted stem cell transplant. This receptor was taken from a male patient aged 10 to 17 who had a stem cell transplant for acute myeloid leukemia, so the T cells may come from the graft donor. The chain is made from TRBV7-6 and TRBJ2-7; TRBD1 agrees with 10 junctional bases. The CDR3 has the sequence CASSLEGDRGWSAYEQYF. The bases are TGTGCCAGCAGCTTAGAGGGGGACAGGGGATGGAGTGCCTACGAGCAGTACTTC.